The TCR beta chain under discussion was sequenced for a study of beta chain features in type 1 diabetes. General study findings and limits: Within patients, naive, central memory and Treg TCRB repertoires seemed more similar than within healthy donors.

Points on this clone: Its antigen is undetermined.

After removal of 3 bases from V and 2 bases from J, the junction contained 4 bases not matched to a gene. In germline, CDR1 is SGHTA, CDR2 FQGNSA. The CDR3 extends over 16 amino acids. The whole isolated RNA underwent reverse transcription, so sequencing captured expressed TCRB transcripts. Profiled with immunoSEQ multiplex PCR; TCRdb holds only in-frame clones, not every one. The table has roughly 330,000 clones, 9.5% to 12% seen once. The sequencing input was naive CD4+ T cells from blood. The TCR sequence derives from a woman aged 25 to 45 in good health. This rearrangement joins TRBV7-2 to TRBJ2-1, with TRBD2 matching 10 bases. Here the CDR3 DNA reads TGTGCCAGCAGCTTCGGGCTAGCGGGAGCCTACAATGAGCAGTTCTTC. Translation: CASSFGLAGAYNEQFF.